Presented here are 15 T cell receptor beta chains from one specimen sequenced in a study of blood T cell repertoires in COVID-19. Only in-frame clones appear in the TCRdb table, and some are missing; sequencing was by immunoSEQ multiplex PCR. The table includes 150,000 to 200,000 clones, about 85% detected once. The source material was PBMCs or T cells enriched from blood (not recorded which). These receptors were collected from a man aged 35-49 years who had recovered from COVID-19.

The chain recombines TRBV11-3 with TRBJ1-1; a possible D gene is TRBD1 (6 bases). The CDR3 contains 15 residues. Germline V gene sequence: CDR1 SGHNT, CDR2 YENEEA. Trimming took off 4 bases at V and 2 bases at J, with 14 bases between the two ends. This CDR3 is CASSSPGQSNTEAFF. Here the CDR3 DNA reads TGTGCCAGCAGCTCCCCCGGACAGAGCAACACTGAAGCTTTCTTT.

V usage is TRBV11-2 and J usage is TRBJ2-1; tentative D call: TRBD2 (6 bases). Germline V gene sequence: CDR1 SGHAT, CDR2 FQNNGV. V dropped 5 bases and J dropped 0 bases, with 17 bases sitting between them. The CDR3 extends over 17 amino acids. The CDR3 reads CASSPGTGGSSYNEQFF. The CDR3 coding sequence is TGTGCCAGCAGCCCTGGGACTGGCGGCAGCTCCTACAATGAGCAGTTCTTC.

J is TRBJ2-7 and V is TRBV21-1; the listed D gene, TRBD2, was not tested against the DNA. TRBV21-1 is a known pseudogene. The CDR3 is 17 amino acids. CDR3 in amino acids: CASRSGEQKLKDYEQYF. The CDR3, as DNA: TGTGCCAGCAGATCGGGGGAACAAAAATTAAAGGACTACGAGCAGTACTTC.

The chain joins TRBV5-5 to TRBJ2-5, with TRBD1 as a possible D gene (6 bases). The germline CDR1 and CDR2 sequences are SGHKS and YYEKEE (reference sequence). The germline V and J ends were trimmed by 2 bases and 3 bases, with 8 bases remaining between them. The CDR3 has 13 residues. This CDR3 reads CASSFSGEETQYF. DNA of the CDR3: TGTGCCAGCAGCTTTTCAGGGGAAGAGACCCAGTACTTC.

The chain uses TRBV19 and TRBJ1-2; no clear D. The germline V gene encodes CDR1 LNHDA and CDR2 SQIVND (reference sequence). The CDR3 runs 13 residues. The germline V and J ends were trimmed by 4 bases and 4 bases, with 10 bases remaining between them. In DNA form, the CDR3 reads TGTGCCAGTAGTAAGCGGTTGTTCTATGGCTACACCTTC. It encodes CASSKRLFYGYTF.

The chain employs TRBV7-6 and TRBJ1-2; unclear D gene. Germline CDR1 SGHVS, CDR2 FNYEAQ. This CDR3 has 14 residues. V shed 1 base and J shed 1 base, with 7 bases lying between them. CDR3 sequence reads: CASSLGAGNYGYTF. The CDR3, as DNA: TGTGCCAGCAGCTTAGGAGCGGGTAACTATGGCTACACCTTC.

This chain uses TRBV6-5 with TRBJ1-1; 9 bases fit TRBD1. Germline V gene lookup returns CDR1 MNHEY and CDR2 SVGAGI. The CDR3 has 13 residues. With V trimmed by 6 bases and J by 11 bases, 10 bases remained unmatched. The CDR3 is CASSPGTGNWAFF. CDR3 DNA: TGTGCCAGCAGCCCAGGGACAGGGAATTGGGCTTTCTTT.

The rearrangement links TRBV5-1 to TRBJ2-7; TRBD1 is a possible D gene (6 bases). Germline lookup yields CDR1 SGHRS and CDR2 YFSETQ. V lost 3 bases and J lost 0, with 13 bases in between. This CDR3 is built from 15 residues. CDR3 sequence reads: CASSSLDSGSYEQYF. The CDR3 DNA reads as TGCGCCAGCAGCTCGTTGGACAGCGGCTCCTACGAGCAGTACTTC.

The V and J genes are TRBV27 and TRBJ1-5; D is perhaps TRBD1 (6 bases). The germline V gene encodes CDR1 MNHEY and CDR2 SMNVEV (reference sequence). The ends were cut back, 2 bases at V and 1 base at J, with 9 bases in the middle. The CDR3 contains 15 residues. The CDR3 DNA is TGTGCCAGCAGTTTAGACAGGCTGAGCAATCAGCCCCAGCATTTT. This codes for CASSLDRLSNQPQHF.

The CDR3 DNA reads as TGTGCCAGCAGCCTCCAGGGAGGGGGCAATCAGCCCCAGCATTTT. Its translation is CASSLQGGGNQPQHF. The V and J genes are TRBV4-2 and TRBJ1-5, with a weak D call TRBD1 (5 bases). CDR3 length equals 15 residues. Trimming removed 4 bases at V and 2 bases at J, with 12 bases between. CDR1 is LGHNA and CDR2 is YNFKEQ in the germline V gene.

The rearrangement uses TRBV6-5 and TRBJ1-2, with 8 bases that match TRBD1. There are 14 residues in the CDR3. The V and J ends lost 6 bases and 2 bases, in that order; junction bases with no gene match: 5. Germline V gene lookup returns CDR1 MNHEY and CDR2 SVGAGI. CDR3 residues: CASSSRGQNYGYTF. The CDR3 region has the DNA TGTGCCAGCAGCTCCAGGGGGCAGAACTATGGCTACACCTTC.

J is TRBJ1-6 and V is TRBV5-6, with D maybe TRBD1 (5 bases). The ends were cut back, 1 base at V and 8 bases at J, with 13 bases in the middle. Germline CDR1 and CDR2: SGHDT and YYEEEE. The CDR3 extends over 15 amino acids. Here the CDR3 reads CASSLSGGIDSPLHF. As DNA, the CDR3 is TGTGCCAGCAGCTTGTCGGGGGGAATTGATTCACCCCTCCACTTT.

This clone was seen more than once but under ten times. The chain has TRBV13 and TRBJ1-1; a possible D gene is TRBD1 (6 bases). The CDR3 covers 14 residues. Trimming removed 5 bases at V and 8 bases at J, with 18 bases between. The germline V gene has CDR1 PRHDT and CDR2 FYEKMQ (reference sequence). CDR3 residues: CASSPADTDSEAFF. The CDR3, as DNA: TGTGCCAGCAGCCCGGCGGACACGGACAGCGAAGCTTTCTTT.

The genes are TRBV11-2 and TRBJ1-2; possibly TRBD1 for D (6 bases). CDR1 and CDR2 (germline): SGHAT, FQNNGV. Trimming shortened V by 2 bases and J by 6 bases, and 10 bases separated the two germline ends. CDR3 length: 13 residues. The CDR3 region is CASSLRGFNGYTF. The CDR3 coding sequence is TGTGCCAGCAGCTTAAGGGGGTTTAATGGCTACACCTTC.

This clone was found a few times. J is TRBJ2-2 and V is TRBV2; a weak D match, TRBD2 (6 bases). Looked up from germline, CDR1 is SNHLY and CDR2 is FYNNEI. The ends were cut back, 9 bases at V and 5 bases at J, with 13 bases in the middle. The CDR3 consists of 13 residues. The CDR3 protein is CASQGTLTGELFF. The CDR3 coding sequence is TGTGCCAGTCAAGGGACTTTAACCGGGGAGCTGTTTTTT.